These 7 T cell receptor beta chains share one sample of origin, sequenced in a study of T cell responses to AZD1222 COVID-19 vaccine. The protocol was immunoSEQ multiplex PCR, while the TCRdb copy is restricted to in-frame clones and leaves out a portion. The sample yields fewer than 200,000 clones, 88% seen once. The material sequenced was peripheral blood, taken 28 days after the second AZD1222 dose. All receptors come from an adult who received the AZD1222 COVID-19 vaccine.

The rearrangement uses TRBV10-3 and TRBJ1-4, with 8 bases matching TRBD1. Per the germline V gene, CDR1 is ENHRY and CDR2 is SYGVKD. J gave up 6 bases and V 6 bases, and 12 bases lay outside the gene matches. This CDR3 spans 16 amino acids. As DNA, the CDR3 is TGTGCCATCAGGAGGACAGGGACCGGCGAGGATGAAAAACTGTTTTTT. It is translated as CAIRRTGTGEDEKLFF.

This chain connects TRBV19 to TRBJ2-2; TRBD1 might be the D (5 bases). The CDR3 is made up of 13 amino acids. The germline V gene has CDR1 LNHDA and CDR2 SQIVND (reference sequence). With 9 bases removed from V and 7 bases from J, the gap between germline ends came to 15 bases. CDR3 sequence: CASLLIRGGELFF. As DNA, the CDR3 is TGTGCCAGCCTCCTCATAAGGGGCGGGGAGCTGTTTTTT.

The gene calls are TRBV2 and TRBJ2-3, with 9 bases identical to TRBD2. CDR1 and CDR2 (germline): SNHLY, FYNNEI. V was pared by 1 base and J by 6 bases, with 5 bases of the junction left unmatched. CDR3 length equals 15 residues. CDR3 amino acids: CASSEGGLAWDTQYF. In DNA, the CDR3 is TGTGCCAGCAGTGAAGGGGGACTAGCATGGGATACGCAGTATTTT.

J is TRBJ1-1 and V is TRBV5-5; no reliable D call. Trimming took 2 bases from V and 2 from J, leaving 13 bases between them. The CDR3 length is 15 residues. Germline-derived CDR1 and CDR2 are SGHKS and YYEKEE (reference sequence). CDR3 sequence: CASSFFVASNTEAFF. CDR3 nucleotides: TGTGCCAGCAGCTTTTTCGTGGCCTCCAACACTGAAGCTTTCTTT. The variable domain in full, with the rest retrieved from reference TRBV5-5 and TRBJ1-1, is DAGVTQSPTHLIKTRGQQVTLRCSPISGHKSVSWYQQVLGQGPQFIFQYYEKEERGRGNFPDRFSARQFPNYSSELNVNALLLGDSALYLCASSFFVASNTEAFFGQGTRLTVV.

This chain connects TRBV28 to TRBJ1-5; 7 bases map to TRBD1. This CDR3 has 15 amino acids. Germline V gene sequence: CDR1 MDHEN, CDR2 SYDVKM. V trimming: 4 bases; J trimming: 5 bases; junction bases outside the gene matches: 8. CDR3 nucleotides: TGTGCCAGCAGTTCGACAGGGCAGAGCCATCAGCCCCAGCATTTT. This encodes CASSSTGQSHQPQHF.

This chain connects TRBV11-1 to TRBJ2-1, with D uncertain. CDR1 and CDR2 from the germline V gene are SGHAT and FQDESV (reference sequence). V was clipped by 1 base and J by 0 bases, with 10 bases between them. The CDR3 is 16 residues long. CDR3 coding DNA: TGTGCCAGCAGCTTAGGAAGTTTGAGCTCCTACAATGAGCAGTTCTTC. This codes for CASSLGSLSSYNEQFF.

This sequence joins TRBV11-2 and TRBJ2-2; no reliable D call. Trimming shortened V by 6 bases and J by 8 bases, and 4 bases separated the two germline ends. The V gene's germline CDR1 is SGHAT and CDR2 FQNNGV. The CDR3 length is 10 residues. CDR3 in DNA: TGTGCCAGCAGGGGGGGGGAGCTGTTTTTT. The encoded protein is CASRGGELFF.